The clone carrying this T cell receptor beta chain was recorded many times. No antigen is known for it. There were 850,000 to 1,000,000 CD4+ or CD8+ T cells used in the sorted libraries. The CDR3 contains 15 residues. After removal of 5 bases from V and 1 base from J, the junction contained 6 bases not matched to a gene. This entry belongs to a study of neurological immune-mediated disorders. Study-level results: Private repertoires in all groups were suggested by the finding that expanded clones across subjects shared no CDR3 amino acid sequences. The study found the most TCR clonal expansion in HTLV-1-associated myelopathy and the least in multiple sclerosis, below healthy controls.

Synthesis of cDNA was performed by 5'RACE using 10-nucleotide random UMIs. MiXCR, run by TCRdb on the 5' RACE reads, gives a single entry per CDR3 protein. Seen here are over 40,000 distinct CDR3 sequences, roughly 6% observed once, and the top ten hold about 0.5%. Material: CD4+ T cells from blood. This sequence originates from a woman between 35 and 50 years old in good health. The chain combines TRBV12-3 or TRBV12-4 with TRBJ2-3; the match to TRBD1 covers 7 bases. The CDR3 loop is CASSATGLGTDTQYF. The DNA of the CDR3 is TGTGCCAGCAGTGCGACAGGGCTCGGCACAGATACGCAGTATTTT.